These T cell receptor beta chains were read from a single sample in a study of cytomegalovirus exposure and HLA in healthy donors. This table comes from immunoSEQ multiplex PCR, and its TCRdb copy is limited to in-frame clones, with some not included. Counted here are 120,000 or so clones, approximately 17% occurring once; the ten biggest clones make up approximately 2.6%. What was sequenced was PBMCs. These receptors were collected from a female donor in good health and CMV-seropositive. The CDR3 runs from the conserved cysteine through the conserved F or W. The D gene is left open where the match is weak. Only some rows state a clone size, as once, few, many or a class for expanded clones.

>TRBV10-3|15|TRBJ2-7|-|-
TGTGCCATCAGTAACGGACAGGGCGGGAGCTACGAGCAGTACTTC
CAISNGQGGSYEQYF
>TRBV6-5|14|TRBJ1-2|few|-
TGTGCCAGCAGTTACGGTCGGGGTTGGTTGGGCTACACCTTC
CASSYGRGWLGYTF
>TRBV10-2|16|TRBJ2-3|-|TRBD2
TGCGCCAGCAGTGGGCTCGGGACTAGTTTATCTGATACGCAGTATTTT
CASSGLGTSLSDTQYF
>TRBV28|17|TRBJ1-4|-|-
TGTGCCAGCAGTTTAGTGGCCCCACGCCTTATAAATGAAAAACTGTTTTTT
CASSLVAPRLINEKLFF
>TRBV5-5|16|TRBJ2-3|-|TRBD2
TGTGCCAGCAGTTACCGACTAGCGGGGTACACAGATACGCAGTATTTT
CASSYRLAGYTDTQYF
>TRBV2|13|TRBJ1-1|-|-
TGTGCCAGCAGTAATTCAGAGAACACTGAAGCTTTCTTT
CASSNSENTEAFF
>TRBV5-1|13|TRBJ2-5|-|TRBD1
TGCGCCAGCAGCTCGACAGGGGAAGAGACCCAGTACTTC
CASSSTGEETQYF
>TRBV18|16|TRBJ1-2|few|-
TGTGCCAGCTCATACAAACCCGGGACATCCACCTATGGCTACACCTTC
CASSYKPGTSTYGYTF
>TRBV29-1|11|TRBJ2-5|-|-
TGCAGCGTTGTTTTCGGGGGGACCCAGTACTTC
CSVVFGGTQYF
>TRBV6-6|12|TRBJ1-2|few|TRBD1
TGTGCCAGCACCCCAGGGGGGAATGGCTACACCTTC
CASTPGGNGYTF
>TRBV28|14|TRBJ2-1|few|TRBD2
TGTGCCAGCAGTGGACTAGCGGGTTACAATGAGCAGTTCTTC
CASSGLAGYNEQFF
>TRBV5-6|13|TRBJ1-2|few|-
TGTGCCAGCAGCTTGCCAGATACCTATGGCTACACCTTC
CASSLPDTYGYTF
>TRBV7-9|15|TRBJ2-2|few|-
TGTGCCAGCAGCTCGCGGACTGGGAGAATCGGGGAGCTGTTTTTT
CASSSRTGRIGELFF
>TRBV7-2|12|TRBJ1-2|few|TRBD1
TGTGCCAGCAGCTTATCAGGGGGCGGCTACACCTTC
CASSLSGGGYTF
>TRBV19|16|TRBJ2-1|few|TRBD2
TGTGCCAGTAGTATGTCGTGGACTAGCGGGGATTTATGGCGGTTCTTC
CASSMSWTSGDLWRFF
>TRBV4-1|19|TRBJ2-6|few|TRBD1
TGCGCCAGCAGCCAAGAGCCCGACAGGGGATACTCTGGGGCCAACGTCCTGACTTTC
CASSQEPDRGYSGANVLTF
>TRBV28|14|TRBJ2-3|-|-
TGTGCCAGCAGTTTATGGCGGAGTCCAGATACGCAGTATTTT
CASSLWRSPDTQYF
>TRBV7-9|15|TRBJ1-5|-|-
TGTGCCAGCAGCTTAGATTGGACAGAGGATCAGCCCCAGCATTTT
CASSLDWTEDQPQHF
>TRBV27|15|TRBJ2-5|-|TRBD1
TGTGCCAGCGTTAGAACCACAGGGGGCGTAGAGACCCAGTACTTC
CASVRTTGGVETQYF
>TRBV7-9|13|TRBJ2-7|few|TRBD2
TGTGCCGGAACTAGCGGAGGGCCCTACGAGCAGTACTTC
CAGTSGGPYEQYF
>TRBV30|15|TRBJ2-2|-|TRBD1
TGTGCCTGGAATTCCCCGGGACAGGGAACCGGGGAGCTGTTTTTT
CAWNSPGQGTGELFF
>TRBV28|15|TRBJ1-2|-|-
TGTGCCAGCAGTGGGGCCGACCCCTCCCTCCATGGCTACACCTTC
CASSGADPSLHGYTF
>TRBV7-9|15|TRBJ1-3|-|TRBD1
TGTGCCAGCAGGGGACAGGGGGCAGGTGGAAACACCATATATTTT
CASRGQGAGGNTIYF
>TRBV6-6|16|TRBJ1-6|-|TRBD1
TGTGCCAGCAATGACAGGGGGAGCTCCTATAATTCACCCCTCCACTTT
CASNDRGSSYNSPLHF
>TRBV13|13|TRBJ2-5|few|TRBD1
TGTGCCAGCAGCGAAGGGACAGAAGAGACCCAGTACTTC
CASSEGTEETQYF
>TRBV5-6|16|TRBJ1-1|-|TRBD1
TGTGCCAGCAGCTTGTCTCAGGGGGAGATAAACACTGAAGCTTTCTTT
CASSLSQGEINTEAFF
>TRBV10-3|17|TRBJ1-1|few|TRBD1
TGTGCCATCAGTGAGCCCCTTGGACAGGGGGAGAACACTGAAGCTTTCTTT
CAISEPLGQGENTEAFF
>TRBV4-1|13|TRBJ1-1|few|-
TGCGCCAGCAGCCAAGATCGGAGGTTTGAAGCTTTCTTT
CASSQDRRFEAFF
>TRBV6-1|13|TRBJ2-3|-|-
TGTGCCAGCATGCGCGTTTCGGGAGATACGCAGTATTTT
CASMRVSGDTQYF
>TRBV10-1|14|TRBJ2-7|-|-
TGCGCCAGCAGAGAGTCAGAAAGCGAAGACGAGCAGTACTTC
CASRESESEDEQYF
>TRBV19|14|TRBJ2-6|few|-
TGTGCCAGTAGCAGGTTAGCTGGGGCCAACGTCCTGACTTTC
CASSRLAGANVLTF
>TRBV7-7|13|TRBJ2-3|-|-
TGTGCTAGCAGCTTAGAACCACAGAGTACGCAGTATTTT
CASSLEPQSTQYF
>TRBV27|12|TRBJ1-6|-|-
TGTGCCAGCAGTATGTCGTATTCACCCCTCCACTTT
CASSMSYSPLHF
>TRBV19|13|TRBJ1-1|few|-
TGTGCCAGTAGTATAGGGTTGCGGCCAGAAGCTTTCTTT
CASSIGLRPEAFF
>TRBV7-6|16|TRBJ2-7|-|TRBD1
TGTGCCAGCAGCTTGCTACGGGACAGGGACTCCTACGAGCAGTACTTC
CASSLLRDRDSYEQYF
>TRBV5-4|14|TRBJ1-4|few|TRBD1
TGTGCCAGCGGCCGACAGGGTACTAATGAAAAACTGTTTTTT
CASGRQGTNEKLFF
>TRBV10-3|15|TRBJ2-1|few|TRBD2
TGTGCCATCAGTGAGTCTCTAGCGGGGGTAAATGAGCAGTTCTTC
CAISESLAGVNEQFF
>TRBV7-2|14|TRBJ2-7|-|TRBD1
TGTGCCAGCAGCTTAGTGGACAGGGGTCGCGAGCAGTACTTC
CASSLVDRGREQYF
>TRBV10-3|16|TRBJ2-4|-|-
TGTGCCATCAGTGAGGGGACAACTTTCTCTGGGAACATTCAGTACTTC
CAISEGTTFSGNIQYF
>TRBV5-1|16|TRBJ2-3|-|TRBD2
TGCGCCAGCGTCCAAGCGGGGGGGCCCTTCACAGATACGCAGTATTTT
CASVQAGGPFTDTQYF
>TRBV27|17|TRBJ2-2|-|TRBD2
TGTGCCAGCAGTCCCCGAATAGTAGCGGGAGAGGCCGGGGAGCTGTTTTTT
CASSPRIVAGEAGELFF
>TRBV25-1|14|TRBJ1-5|few|TRBD1
TGTGCCAGCAGTGAGTCAGGGGGCGATCAGCCCCAGCATTTT
CASSESGGDQPQHF
>TRBV5-1|14|TRBJ2-3|-|-
TGCGCCAGCAGCTTGAAAGGGGCTGCAGATACGCAGTATTTT
CASSLKGAADTQYF
>TRBV2|13|TRBJ2-7|-|-
TGTGCCAGCAGTGGAGGGCAGACATACGAGCAGTACTTC
CASSGGQTYEQYF
>TRBV4-3|19|TRBJ2-1|-|TRBD2
TGCGCCAGCAGCCAAGATCCAGCGGGAGGGTCGCAAAATATTAATGAGCAGTTCTTC
CASSQDPAGGSQNINEQFF
>TRBV29-1|12|TRBJ2-1|many|-
TGCAGCGTTGAGGAGCTTACTCATGAGCAGTTCTTC
CSVEELTHEQFF
>TRBV19|16|TRBJ2-1|few|TRBD2
TGTGCCAGTAGTAAAACTAGCGGGAGCTCCTACAATGAGCAGTTCTTC
CASSKTSGSSYNEQFF
>TRBV7-2|15|TRBJ2-5|-|TRBD2
TGTGCCAGCAGCTTAGAGCTAGCGGGGGAGAAGACCCAGTACTTC
CASSLELAGEKTQYF
>TRBV18|17|TRBJ1-2|few|-
TGTGCCAGCTCACGTACTCCTCTTGGCACCACAGTTTATGGCTACACCTTC
CASSRTPLGTTVYGYTF
>TRBV7-9|15|TRBJ1-1|few|-
TGTGCCAGCAGCCCTACGGAGGGAGGGAACACTGAAGCTTTCTTT
CASSPTEGGNTEAFF
>TRBV7-9|17|TRBJ2-7|few|TRBD2
TGTGCCAGCAGCTTAGTCGCCGGTTGGCGGGAGCCCCACGAGCAGTACTTC
CASSLVAGWREPHEQYF
>TRBV4-3|17|TRBJ2-1|-|TRBD2
TGCGCCAGCAGCCAAGACACCAGCGGGGTCTCCTACAATGAGCAGTTCTTC
CASSQDTSGVSYNEQFF
>TRBV5-6|15|TRBJ2-7|few|-
TGTGCCAGCAGCTTGGAGCTTAGACTTACCTACGAGCAGTACTTC
CASSLELRLTYEQYF